These T cell receptor beta chains were read from a single sample in a study of PD-1 blockade in classical Hodgkin lymphoma. Assay used: immunoSEQ multiplex PCR; TCRdb lists only in-frame clones, some missing. The data hold 20,000 or so clones, with approximately 73% observed a single time. The input for sequencing was peripheral blood mononuclear cells (PBMCs), taken before the second cycle of nivolumab. Receptors originate from a human donor with classical Hodgkin lymphoma. Both conserved end residues are part of each CDR3. D genes are given only for firm matches. The size of a clone is reported for some rows only, either as once, few or many, or as a class for expanded clones.

TGTGCCAGCAGATCTAGTGGCGGAAGGGGGTCCTACGAGCAGTACTTC	CASRSSGGRGSYEQYF	NA	TRBV28	NA	TRBJ2-7
TGTGCCAGCAGAACCAGACCCCGCAGGTCCTACGAGCAGTACTTC	CASRTRPRRSYEQYF	NA	TRBV6-7	NA	TRBJ2-7
TGTGCCAGTACCCCATGGGGCGGGCGGGATGAGCAGTTCTTC	CASTPWGGRDEQFF	once	TRBV19	NA	TRBJ2-1
TGTGCTAGTGGTTTGACAGGGGGCCAAGAGACCCAGTACTTC	CASGLTGGQETQYF	NA	TRBV12-5	TRBD1	TRBJ2-5
TGCAGTGCTACCGATTACAATGAGCAGTTCTTC	CSATDYNEQFF	NA	TRBV20-1	NA	TRBJ2-1
TGTGCCAGTCGACAGCCGAACACCGGGGAGCTGTTTTTT	CASRQPNTGELFF	NA	TRBV6-1	NA	TRBJ2-2
TGTGCCAGCAGCTTAAGGTCCCCACAGTACTTC	CASSLRSPQYF	NA	TRBV7-9	NA	TRBJ2-7
TGCGCCAGCAGCTTGACGGGACAACTGGCCTACGAGCAGTACTTC	CASSLTGQLAYEQYF	NA	TRBV5-1	NA	TRBJ2-7
TGTGCCAGCAGCTCGAAGGGCCCCAATGAGCAGTTCTTC	CASSSKGPNEQFF	few	TRBV7-9	NA	TRBJ2-1
TGTGCCAGCAGCCCCATGGGGAGTCGCACTGAAGCTTTCTTT	CASSPMGSRTEAFF	NA	TRBV6-5	NA	TRBJ1-1
TGTGCCAGCAGCTTGAAGCGGGAGGGTCGCACAGATACGCAGTATTTT	CASSLKREGRTDTQYF	NA	TRBV5-4	TRBD2	TRBJ2-3
TGTGCCAGCAGTTACGCGGGGGATAGCAATCAGCCCCAGCATTTT	CASSYAGDSNQPQHF	NA	TRBV6-5	NA	TRBJ1-5
TGTGCCAGCACCCTGATGGGCAGGGACTCCTACGAGCAGTACTTC	CASTLMGRDSYEQYF	NA	TRBV11-2	NA	TRBJ2-7
TGCGCCAGCAGCGGGTTACAGGGAGATACGCAGTATTTT	CASSGLQGDTQYF	few	TRBV5-1	NA	TRBJ2-3
TGCGCCAGCAGCTTTGGGGGAGGTTCCTACAATGAGCAGTTCTTC	CASSFGGGSYNEQFF	NA	TRBV5-1	NA	TRBJ2-1
TGCGCCAGTTCCGACGGGACCTACGAGCAGTACTTC	CASSDGTYEQYF	once	TRBV5-1	NA	TRBJ2-7
TGCAGCGTTGAACGCCCGGTTAGCGGGGCCACAGATACGCAGTATTTT	CSVERPVSGATDTQYF	NA	TRBV29-1	TRBD2	TRBJ2-3
TGTGCCAGCAGCGTGGGGGGTCTAGGTGAAAACACCATATATTTT	CASSVGGLGENTIYF	NA	TRBV9	NA	TRBJ1-3
TGCGCCAGCAGGAGAAGCGGCTACGAGCAGTACTTC	CASRRSGYEQYF	NA	TRBV10-1	NA	TRBJ2-7
TGCAGCGTTACTCGACTAATGAACACTGAAGCTTTCTTT	CSVTRLMNTEAFF	medium-sized	TRBV29-1	NA	TRBJ1-1
TGTGCCAGCAAGTCAGGGGCGGACACCATATATTTT	CASKSGADTIYF	once	TRBV28	NA	TRBJ1-3
TGTGCCATCGCTTCGACAATCACCGGGGAGCTGTTTTTT	CAIASTITGELFF	NA	TRBV10-3	NA	TRBJ2-2
TGTGCCAGCTCGGCGGTCAGGGGGGGTGAAAAACTGTTTTTT	CASSAVRGGEKLFF	once	TRBV28	TRBD1	TRBJ1-4
TGTGCCAGCAGCGCATCCACAGGGCCCAACTATGGCTACACCTTC	CASSASTGPNYGYTF	NA	TRBV9	NA	TRBJ1-2
TGTGCCAGCAGCCAAGACTATAACTATGGCTACACCTTC	CASSQDYNYGYTF	NA	TRBV14	NA	TRBJ1-2
TGTGCCAGCAGCTCCGGTGGTTCGGACTATGGCTACACCTTC	CASSSGGSDYGYTF	few	TRBV13	NA	TRBJ1-2
TGTGCCAGCAGGCTACAGGGGGCTTCCACTGAAGCTTTCTTT	CASRLQGASTEAFF	NA	TRBV6-1	TRBD1	TRBJ1-1
TGTGCCAGCAGCTTTAGCGGGGCCCAAGAGACCCAGTACTTC	CASSFSGAQETQYF	NA	TRBV5-4	TRBD2	TRBJ2-5
TGTGCCAGCAGTCGGAGCGGCTATGGCTACACCTTC	CASSRSGYGYTF	NA	TRBV2	NA	TRBJ1-2
TGTGCCAGCACCTCCCCTGAGACAGGGCGCTACGAGCAGTACTTC	CASTSPETGRYEQYF	NA	TRBV28	TRBD1	TRBJ2-7
TGCGCCAGCAGATCGTGGGAAGAGACCCAGTACTTC	CASRSWEETQYF	once	TRBV10-2	NA	TRBJ2-5
TGTGCCAGCAGACAACGCCGGGACTCCCCCTACGAGCAGTACTTC	CASRQRRDSPYEQYF	once	TRBV6-6	NA	TRBJ2-7
TGTGCCAGCAGTGTCGTGGGATTAGCTGGAAACACCATATATTTT	CASSVVGLAGNTIYF	NA	TRBV2	NA	TRBJ1-3
TGTGCCAGCAGTGTCGCGGGGGGCACGAACACCGGGGAGCTGTTTTTT	CASSVAGGTNTGELFF	NA	TRBV6-1	TRBD2	TRBJ2-2
TGTGCCAGCAGCGTGGGAAGCTCCTACGAGCAGTACTTC	CASSVGSSYEQYF	NA	TRBV9	NA	TRBJ2-7
TGTGCCAGCAGCCCAAGAGGCAGCCTGAACACCGGGGAGCTGTTTTTT	CASSPRGSLNTGELFF	NA	TRBV7-9	NA	TRBJ2-2
TGTGCCAGCAGTGCCTCCTACGAGCAGTACTTC	CASSASYEQYF	few	TRBV6-1	NA	TRBJ2-7
TGTGCCAGTAGTCCTCGAGTACGAGCCCAAGAGACCCAGTACTTC	CASSPRVRAQETQYF	NA	TRBV19	NA	TRBJ2-5
TGTGCCAGCAGCTTGGTGTCAGGGGGAGCCTATGGCTACACCTTC	CASSLVSGGAYGYTF	NA	TRBV5-6	TRBD1	TRBJ1-2
TGTGCCAGCAGAATACTTCAGGGGGGTAATTCACCCCTCCACTTT	CASRILQGGNSPLHF	NA	TRBV6-1	TRBD1	TRBJ1-6
TGTGCCAGCAGAGCTAGGACGGGGGGAAACACCATATATTTT	CASRARTGGNTIYF	NA	TRBV27	NA	TRBJ1-3
TGTGCCAGCAGCCAAGCTTCAGGGAGCTATGGCTACACCTTC	CASSQASGSYGYTF	few	TRBV14	NA	TRBJ1-2
TGTGCCAGTAGTGGGGTAGGCAGGGGCCCCGGGGAGCTGTTTTTT	CASSGVGRGPGELFF	NA	TRBV19	NA	TRBJ2-2
TGTGCCAGCTCAGTTCTACAGGGGGCGCAGGAGCAGTACTTC	CASSVLQGAQEQYF	NA	TRBV18	TRBD1	TRBJ2-7
TGTGCCACCAGCAGAGGGGAGGCGGGACAGTTGGGCCACACCTTC	CATSRGEAGQLGHTF	NA	TRBV15	TRBD1	TRBJ1-2
TGTGCCAGCAGCGAAGGGACAGCTGCTTTTGGGCAGTACTTC	CASSEGTAAFGQYF	NA	TRBV7-9	TRBD1	TRBJ2-7
TGTGCCAGCTCAGACAGGGCCCTCAATCAGCCCCAGCATTTT	CASSDRALNQPQHF	NA	TRBV18	TRBD1	TRBJ1-5
TGTGCCAGCAGCTTAGTAGGGACTAGCGGGAACAATGAGCAGTTCTTC	CASSLVGTSGNNEQFF	once	TRBV13	TRBD2	TRBJ2-1
TGTGCCAGCAGCTTAGACCCTCGACTAGCGGGAAGCACAGATACGCAGTATTTT	CASSLDPRLAGSTDTQYF	few	TRBV7-8	TRBD2	TRBJ2-3
TGTGCCAGCAGCTTAGATCGCTCAGATACGCAGTATTTT	CASSLDRSDTQYF	once	TRBV11-2	NA	TRBJ2-3